Below, 25 T cell receptor beta chains from the same sample are listed, as sequenced in a study of CD8+CD57+ T cells in acquired aplastic anemia. CDR3 and TCR beta VDJ profiling relied on genomic DNA as the template. MiXCR, applied by TCRdb to the reads, yields one record per CDR3 protein. The sample has tens of thousands of distinct CDR3 sequences, around 76% seen once. The specimen was sorted CD4+, CD8+, or CD8+CD57+ T cells (not recorded which) from PBMCs. The receptors originated from a human donor in good health, serving as a control.

This chain connects TRBV15 to TRBJ1-6; 8 bases fit TRBD1. Trimming removed 1 base from V and 9 bases from J; junction bases left unmatched: 5. Germline V gene sequence: CDR1 LNHNV, CDR2 YYDKDF (reference sequence). CDR3 length equals 15 residues. In DNA, the CDR3 is TGTGCCACCAGCAGAGCGCGGACAGGGAGTTCACCCCTCCACTTT. Residues: CATSRARTGSSPLHF.

In nucleotides, the CDR3 is TGTGCCACCAGTGATTCGTGGGGTCCGGGACAGCCCCAGCATTTT. Translation: CATSDSWGPGQPQHF. The rearrangement uses TRBV24-1 and TRBJ1-5; D is ambiguous. Trimming shortened V by 2 bases and J by 7 bases, and 14 bases separated the two germline ends. The germline CDR1 and CDR2 sequences are KGHDR and SFDVKD. The CDR3 spans 15 residues.

This clonotype was recorded a few times. The CDR3: CATSRQGVQSRETQYF. In nucleotides, the CDR3 is TGTGCCACCAGCAGGCAGGGTGTACAAAGTCGGGAGACCCAGTACTTC. This chain connects TRBV15 to TRBJ2-5; tentative D call: TRBD1 (5 bases). V shed 3 bases and J shed 5 bases, with 19 bases lying between them. The CDR3 is 16 amino acids. CDR1 LNHNV and CDR2 YYDKDF come from the germline V gene (reference sequence).

The chain joins TRBV10-2 to TRBJ2-5; 9 bases map to TRBD1. The V gene end was trimmed by 7 bases and the J gene end by 5 bases; junction bases not matched to a gene: 11. The CDR3 consists of 15 residues. In germline, CDR1 is WSHSY, CDR2 SAAADI. The CDR3 nucleotides read TGCGCCAGCACGCCTTCGGGACAGGGAGGCGAGACCCAGTACTTC. It is translated as CASTPSGQGGETQYF.

This chain connects TRBV6-2 or TRBV6-3 to TRBJ2-3, with TRBD1 identical over 10 bases. With 4 bases clipped from V and 4 bases from J, the junction kept 2 bases outside the gene matches. Germline-derived CDR1 and CDR2 are MNHEY and SVGEGT. The CDR3 has 14 residues. CDR3 sequence reads: CASSSTGGADTQYF. Written as DNA, the CDR3 is TGTGCCAGCAGTTCGACAGGGGGCGCAGATACGCAGTATTTT.

This chain joins TRBV19 and TRBJ2-7; TRBD1 matches at 7 bases. Germline V gives CDR1 LNHDA, CDR2 SQIVND (reference sequence). The CDR3 totals 13 residues. V was pared by 4 bases and J by 3 bases, with 3 bases of the junction left unmatched. Here the CDR3 reads CASSTRTGYEQYF. CDR3 bases: TGTGCCAGTAGTACCAGGACAGGCTACGAGCAGTACTTC.

The rearrangement links TRBV7-9 to TRBJ2-7, with D possibly being TRBD1 (6 bases). This CDR3 is 13 amino acids long. V dropped 5 bases and J dropped 4 bases, with 12 bases sitting between them. CDR1 and CDR2 (germline): SEHNR, FQNEAQ (reference sequence). The DNA for the CDR3 is TGTGCCAGCAGCACGACGGACAGATACGAGCAGTACTTC. This encodes CASSTTDRYEQYF.

The gene calls are TRBV7-8 and TRBJ2-7, with TRBD2 matching over 13 bases. Looked up from germline, CDR1 is SGHVS and CDR2 is FQNEAQ. The V gene end was trimmed by 5 bases and the J gene end by 5 bases; junction bases not matched to a gene: 12. This CDR3 comprises 17 residues. The CDR3 bases are TGTGCCAGCAGCCCCCAAACTAGCGGGGGGGCAAGCAACGAGCAGTACTTC. Its translation: CASSPQTSGGASNEQYF.

The rearrangement uses TRBV29-1 and TRBJ1-3; D uncertain. Germline-derived CDR1 and CDR2 are SQVTM and ANQGSEA. This CDR3 contains 11 residues. Trimming stripped 4 bases from V and 4 bases from J, with 5 bases between. CDR3 protein: CSVVSGNTIYF. CDR3 sequence (DNA): TGCAGCGTTGTTTCGGGAAACACCATATATTTT. Together with reference TRBV29-1 and TRBJ1-3, the CDR3 gives the full variable domain: SAVISQKPSRDICQRGTSLTIQCQVDSQVTMMFWYRQQPGQSLTLIATANQGSEATYESGFVIDKFPISRPNLTFSTLTVSNMSPEDSSIYLCSVVSGNTIYFGEGSWLTVV.

V usage is TRBV9 and J usage is TRBJ1-4, with D perhaps matching TRBD1 (6 bases). Trimming shortened V by 0 bases and J by 5 bases, and 14 bases separated the two germline ends. CDR1 is SGDLS and CDR2 is YYNGEE in the germline V gene. The CDR3 covers 16 residues. The CDR3 coding sequence is TGTGCCAGCAGCGTAGGCGGACAGCTGGAGAATGAAAAACTGTTTTTT. Protein: CASSVGGQLENEKLFF.

The CDR3 is CASSPAGSSPLHF. For the CDR3, the DNA is TGTGCCAGCAGCCCTGCAGGGTCTTCACCCCTCCACTTT. This chain uses TRBV9 with TRBJ1-6; D is perhaps TRBD1 (5 bases). The CDR3 sequence is 13 residues long. Germline lookup yields CDR1 SGDLS and CDR2 YYNGEE. V was clipped by 4 bases and J by 9 bases, with 11 bases between them. The full variable domain, completed using reference TRBV9 and TRBJ1-6, is DSGVTQTPKHLITATGQRVTLRCSPRSGDLSVYWYQQSLDQGLQFLIQYYNGEERAKGNILERFSAQQFPDLHSELNLSSLELGDSALYFCASSPAGSSPLHFGNGTRLTVT.

The chain carries TRBV2 and TRBJ1-1; tentatively, D is TRBD1 (6 bases). Trimming removed 8 bases from V and 2 bases from J, with 12 bases in between. Germline CDR1 SNHLY, CDR2 FYNNEI. This CDR3 spans 13 amino acids. The CDR3 nucleotides are TGTGCCAGCGGGTTGGACAGCAACACTGAAGCTTTCTTT. It specifies CASGLDSNTEAFF.

This rearrangement joins TRBV5-4 to TRBJ2-1; TRBD1 might be the D (5 bases). Germline CDR1 and CDR2: SGHNT and YYREEE (reference sequence). The CDR3 is made up of 13 amino acids. The V and J ends lost 2 bases and 9 bases respectively, with 12 bases between them. CDR3 loop: CASSLSGMSEQFF. The CDR3 coding sequence is TGTGCCAGCAGCTTATCAGGGATGAGTGAGCAGTTCTTC.

The chain carries TRBV9 and TRBJ2-2, with 10 bases aligning to TRBD2. V was clipped by 6 bases and J by 4 bases; unmatched bases: 12. There are 17 residues in the CDR3. Germline loops: CDR1 SGDLS, CDR2 YYNGEE. CDR3 DNA sequence: TGTGCCAGCACCACTGGGCCTAGCGGGAGAGGCACCGGGGAGCTGTTTTTT. Translation gives CASTTGPSGRGTGELFF.

The V gene is TRBV15, the J gene TRBJ1-4, with D perhaps TRBD1 (5 bases). CDR3 length equals 15 residues. Trimming took off 2 bases at V and 0 bases at J, with 7 bases between the two ends. CDR1 LNHNV and CDR2 YYDKDF come from the germline V gene (reference sequence). The CDR3 DNA sequence: TGTGCCACCAGCAGAACGACAGCAACTAATGAAAAACTGTTTTTT. Translating gives CATSRTTATNEKLFF.

The chain couples TRBV4-3 to TRBJ2-6; D is possibly TRBD1 or TRBD2 (6 bases each). CDR1 is LGHNA, CDR2 YSLEER, per germline. V lost 0 bases and J 0 bases, leaving 9 bases between the germline ends. This CDR3 region has 17 residues. The CDR3 bases are TGCGCCAGCAGCCAAGATGGAGGGGGCTCTGGGGCCAACGTCCTGACTTTC. Amino acid sequence: CASSQDGGGSGANVLTF.

The gene calls are TRBV4-2 and TRBJ2-7, with no clear D. Per the germline V gene, CDR1 is LGHNA and CDR2 is YNFKEQ. CDR3 length: 13 amino acids. Trimming left V 3 bases short and J 2 bases short, with 8 bases between. The CDR3 coding sequence is TGTGCCAGCAGCCAGTTCTTGACCTACGAGCAGTACTTC. It codes for CASSQFLTYEQYF.

Sample share makes this clonotype medium-sized. This chain links TRBV6-2 or TRBV6-3 with TRBJ2-1; 7 bases are a match to TRBD1. The CDR3 loop spans 14 amino acids. Germline lookup yields CDR1 MNHEY and CDR2 SVGEGT. After removal of 5 bases from V and 3 bases from J, the junction contained 4 bases not matched to a gene. Here the CDR3 DNA reads TGTGCCAGCAGTCGGGGACAGTACTACAATGAGCAGTTCTTC. This encodes CASSRGQYYNEQFF.

This chain connects TRBV9 to TRBJ2-3; D gene ambiguous. This CDR3 is 13 amino acids long. Trimming removed 3 bases at V and 1 base at J, with 6 bases between. CDR1 SGDLS and CDR2 YYNGEE come from the germline V gene. The CDR3 sequence is CASSAEGTDTQYF. DNA of the CDR3: TGTGCCAGCAGCGCAGAGGGCACAGATACGCAGTATTTT.

This clonotype turned up a few times. For the CDR3, the DNA is TGTGCCAGCAGTGCTGGAGCGGGGGGGCCTGGAAACACCATATATTTT. The encoded protein is CASSAGAGGPGNTIYF. The V call is TRBV2, the J call TRBJ1-3; tentatively, D is TRBD1 (6 bases). The germline V gene encodes CDR1 SNHLY and CDR2 FYNNEI. The CDR3 loop spans 16 amino acids. V lost 4 bases and J lost 2, with 15 bases in between.

This clonotype is classed as medium-sized. The chain combines TRBV6-4 with TRBJ1-2; D is ambiguous. Germline V gene lookup returns CDR1 MRHNA and CDR2 SNTAGT. CDR3 length equals 16 residues. The V end lost 2 bases, the J end lost 0 bases, and 13 bases lay between the germline ends. CDR3 residues: CASSDGTDPANYGYTF. For the CDR3, the DNA is TGTGCCAGCAGTGACGGAACAGACCCAGCTAACTATGGCTACACCTTC.

The CDR3 nucleotides read TGTGCCAGCAGCCCATCCGGGACAGAGTCCTACGAGCAGTACTTC. This sequence encodes CASSPSGTESYEQYF. The chain carries TRBV26 and TRBJ2-7; TRBD1, the table's D call, was not compared with the DNA. TRBV26 represents a pseudogene. This CDR3 has 15 amino acids.

The genes are TRBV25-1 and TRBJ1-6; no firm D call. This CDR3 has 16 amino acids. V dropped 7 bases and J dropped 5 bases, with 18 bases sitting between them. Germline assignment: CDR1 MGHDK and CDR2 SYGVNS. CDR3 nucleotides: TGTGCCAGCACCCAGGATAGCGGACTCCATAATTCACCCCTCCACTTT. This codes for CASTQDSGLHNSPLHF.

V and J are TRBV24-1 and TRBJ1-5; TRBD1 matches 8 bases. In germline, CDR1 is KGHDR, CDR2 SFDVKD. The ends lost 9 bases at V and 7 bases at J; junction bases unmatched: 7. CDR3 size: 13 residues. The CDR3 nucleotides read TGTGCCACCTCGGACAGGGACGACCAGCCCCAGCATTTT. This translates into CATSDRDDQPQHF.

For this clonotype: Relative to the germline gene, one junction end is altered; a read error may explain this. CDR3 residues: CAGSLSGGVYTF. In DNA, the CDR3 is TGTGCCGGTAGTTTATCAGGGGGTGTCTACACCTTC. The J gene is TRBJ1-2, the V gene TRBV19; 7 bases map to TRBD1. Germline CDR1 is LNHDA and CDR2 is SQIVND (reference sequence). The length of the CDR3 is 12 residues.